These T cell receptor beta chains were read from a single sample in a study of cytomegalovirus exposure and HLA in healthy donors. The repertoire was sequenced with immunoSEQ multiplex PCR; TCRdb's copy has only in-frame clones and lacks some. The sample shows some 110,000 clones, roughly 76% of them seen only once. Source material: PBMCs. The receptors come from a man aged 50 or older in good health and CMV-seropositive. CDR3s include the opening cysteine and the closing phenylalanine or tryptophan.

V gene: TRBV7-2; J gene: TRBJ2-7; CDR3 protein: CASSPRTGGGYEQYF
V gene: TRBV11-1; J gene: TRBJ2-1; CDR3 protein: CASSLWLAETYNEQFF
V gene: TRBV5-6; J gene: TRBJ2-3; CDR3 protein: CASSSPGLAGGIDTQYF
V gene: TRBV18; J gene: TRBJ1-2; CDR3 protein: CASSPLGADGYTF
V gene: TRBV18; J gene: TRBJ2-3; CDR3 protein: CASLREGSLDTQYF
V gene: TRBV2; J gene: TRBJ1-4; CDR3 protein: CASSETGVYEKLFF
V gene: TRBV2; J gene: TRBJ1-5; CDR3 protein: CASSAQGRASNQPQHF
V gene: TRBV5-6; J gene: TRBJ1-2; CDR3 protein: CASSLTEIYGYTF
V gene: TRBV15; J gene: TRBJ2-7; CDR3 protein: CATSRDRWGAYEQYF
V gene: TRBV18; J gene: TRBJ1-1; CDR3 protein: CASSQGGGNTEAFF
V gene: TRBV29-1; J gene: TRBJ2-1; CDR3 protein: CSVGMTGTNEQFF
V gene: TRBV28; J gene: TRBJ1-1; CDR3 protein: CASSPGGRAEAFF
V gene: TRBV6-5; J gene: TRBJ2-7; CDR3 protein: CASSQPSGPTYEQYF
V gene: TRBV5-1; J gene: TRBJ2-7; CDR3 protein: CASSPSGTGSREQYF
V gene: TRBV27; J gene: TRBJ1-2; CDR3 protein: CASSQGGYGYTF
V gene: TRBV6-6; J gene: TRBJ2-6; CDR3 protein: CASSYSDSSGANVLTF
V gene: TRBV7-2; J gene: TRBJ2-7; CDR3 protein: CASSPYNSYEQYF
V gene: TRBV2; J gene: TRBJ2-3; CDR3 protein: CASSERVRGIEGDTQYF
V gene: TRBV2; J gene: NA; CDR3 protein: CASSTGGVRSYEQYF
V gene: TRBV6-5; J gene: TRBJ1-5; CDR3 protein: CASSFQGPGNQPQHF
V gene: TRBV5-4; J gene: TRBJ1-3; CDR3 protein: CARPRGGRNTIYF
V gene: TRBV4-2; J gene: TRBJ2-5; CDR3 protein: CASSQVVGQETQYF
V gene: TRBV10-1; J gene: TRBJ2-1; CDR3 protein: CASRPTRDSLSDEQFF
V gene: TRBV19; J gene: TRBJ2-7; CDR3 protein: CASSIRQDSSYEQYF
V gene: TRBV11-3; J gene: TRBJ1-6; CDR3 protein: CASSLVEGGSSPLHF
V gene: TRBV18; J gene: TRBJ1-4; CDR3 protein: CASSPQGFEKLFF
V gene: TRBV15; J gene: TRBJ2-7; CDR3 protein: CATSRENPGNSYEQYF
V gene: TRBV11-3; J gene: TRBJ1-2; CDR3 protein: CASSYGTGGSNYGYTF
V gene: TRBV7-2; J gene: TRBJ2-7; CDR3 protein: CASRYGTGTYEQYF
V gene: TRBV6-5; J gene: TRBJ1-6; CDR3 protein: CASRRQDSQNSPLHF
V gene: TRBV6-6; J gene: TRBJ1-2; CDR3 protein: CASSSWEGKKYGYTF
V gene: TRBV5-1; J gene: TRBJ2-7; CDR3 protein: CASSWDRTYEQYF
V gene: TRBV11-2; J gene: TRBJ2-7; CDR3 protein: CASSPGLVSYEQYF
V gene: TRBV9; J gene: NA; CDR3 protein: CASSPTVGTYEQYF
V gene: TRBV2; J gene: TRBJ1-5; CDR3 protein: CASSRQHSNQPQHF
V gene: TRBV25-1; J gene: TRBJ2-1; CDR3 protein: CASTPGLDSVEQFF
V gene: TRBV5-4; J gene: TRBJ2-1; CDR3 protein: CASSLKTGETLEQFF
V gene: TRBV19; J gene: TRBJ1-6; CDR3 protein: CASSGFEGTYNSPLHF
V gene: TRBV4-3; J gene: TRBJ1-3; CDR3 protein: CASSHPVAGNTIYF
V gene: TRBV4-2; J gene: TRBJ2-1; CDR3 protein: CASSPGGSGRGQEQFF
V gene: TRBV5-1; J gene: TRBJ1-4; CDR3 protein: CASSLGGPNEKLFF
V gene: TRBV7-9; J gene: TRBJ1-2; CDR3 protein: CASSQGQVINYGYTF
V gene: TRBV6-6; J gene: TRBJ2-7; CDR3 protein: CASSKTSGGSYEQYF
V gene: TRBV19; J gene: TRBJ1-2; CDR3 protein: CASSITGVNYGYTF
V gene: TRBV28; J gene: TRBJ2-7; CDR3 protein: CASSLRQIYEQYF
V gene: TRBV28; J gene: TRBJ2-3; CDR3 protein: CASSNRALTDTQYF
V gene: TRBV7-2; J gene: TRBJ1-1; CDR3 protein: CASSFLTAMNTEAFF
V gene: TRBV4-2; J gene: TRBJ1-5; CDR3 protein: CASSQGGGPQHF
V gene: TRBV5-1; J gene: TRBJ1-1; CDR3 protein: CASTEQGPTEAFF
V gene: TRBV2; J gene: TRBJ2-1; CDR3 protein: CASSEARAGGRGEQFF
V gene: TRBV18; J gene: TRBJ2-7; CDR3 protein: CASSPQLTYEQYF
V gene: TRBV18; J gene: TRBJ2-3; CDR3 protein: CASSPGGLDTQYF
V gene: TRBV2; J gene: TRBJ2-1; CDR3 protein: CASSILSTYNEQFF
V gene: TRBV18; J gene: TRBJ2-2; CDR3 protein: CASSRDRVGGELFF